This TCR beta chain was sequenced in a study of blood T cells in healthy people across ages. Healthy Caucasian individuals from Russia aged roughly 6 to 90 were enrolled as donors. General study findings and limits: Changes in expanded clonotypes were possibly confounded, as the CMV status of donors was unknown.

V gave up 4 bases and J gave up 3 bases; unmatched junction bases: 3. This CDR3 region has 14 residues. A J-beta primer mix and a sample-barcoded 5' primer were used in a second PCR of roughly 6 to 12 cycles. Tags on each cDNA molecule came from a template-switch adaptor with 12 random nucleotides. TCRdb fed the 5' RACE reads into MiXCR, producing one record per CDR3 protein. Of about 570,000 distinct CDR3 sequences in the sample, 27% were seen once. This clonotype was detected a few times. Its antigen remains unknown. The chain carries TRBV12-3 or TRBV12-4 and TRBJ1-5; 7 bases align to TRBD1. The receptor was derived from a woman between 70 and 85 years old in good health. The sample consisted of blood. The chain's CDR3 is CASSSGTVNQPQHF. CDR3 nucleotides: TGTGCCAGCAGTTCCGGGACAGTCAATCAGCCCCAGCATTTT.